The rows below give T cell receptor beta chains drawn from one sample of a study of blood T cell repertoires in COVID-19. Some clones are missing from TCRdb's copy, which holds only in-frame ones; the method was immunoSEQ multiplex PCR. The sample includes some 97,000 clones, around 88% seen only once; the top ten take about 5.3%. Sample: peripheral blood. These receptors originate from a human donor in a cohort sampled during active COVID-19. Both conserved end residues are part of each CDR3. D genes are given only for firm matches. Size is stated for part of the rows, as once, few or many counts, or as a class when the clone is expanded.

length: 16
D: TRBD1
J: TRBJ2-2
V: TRBV5-8
size: few
CDR3: CASSGPGQGITGELFF
DNA: TGTGCCAGCAGTGGTCCGGGACAGGGAATCACCGGGGAGCTGTTTTTT

length: 17
D: TRBD2
J: TRBJ2-1
V: TRBV15
size: -
CDR3: CATSKKPTSGTPRGQFF
DNA: TGTGCCACCAGCAAGAAGCCAACTAGCGGGACCCCCAGGGGGCAGTTCTTC

length: 15
D: TRBD1
J: TRBJ2-5
V: TRBV5-5
size: -
CDR3: CASSRTGENRETQYF
DNA: TGTGCCAGCAGCCGGACAGGGGAAAATAGAGAGACCCAGTACTTC

length: 14
D: -
J: TRBJ1-2
V: TRBV6-2/TRBV6-3
size: few
CDR3: CASSYNPSGYGYTF
DNA: TGTGCCAGCAGTTACAACCCCTCCGGCTATGGCTACACCTTC

length: 16
D: -
J: TRBJ2-1
V: TRBV6-5
size: -
CDR3: CASSYSTAGLHNEQFF
DNA: TGTGCCAGCAGTTACTCTACGGCGGGACTTCACAATGAGCAGTTCTTC

length: 17
D: TRBD1
J: TRBJ2-7
V: TRBV15
size: -
CDR3: CATSSRGQGTYSYEQYF
DNA: TGTGCCACCAGCAGCAGGGGACAGGGAACATATTCCTACGAGCAGTACTTC

length: 14
D: -
J: TRBJ2-7
V: TRBV27
size: -
CDR3: CASRVQGRPYEQYF
DNA: TGTGCCTCCAGAGTCCAGGGGCGCCCCTACGAGCAGTACTTC

length: 13
D: -
J: TRBJ2-5
V: TRBV18
size: -
CDR3: CASSPAGQETQYF
DNA: TGTGCCAGCTCACCGGCAGGGCAAGAGACCCAGTACTTC

length: 14
D: TRBD2
J: TRBJ2-1
V: TRBV30
size: -
CDR3: CAWKGDYPYNEQFF
DNA: TGTGCCTGGAAAGGGGACTACCCCTACAATGAGCAGTTCTTC

length: 17
D: TRBD2
J: TRBJ2-2
V: TRBV5-1
size: -
CDR3: CASLGSSGRANTGELFF
DNA: TGCGCCAGCCTTGGGTCTAGCGGGAGGGCGAACACCGGGGAGCTGTTTTTT

length: 18
D: TRBD1
J: TRBJ1-5
V: TRBV28
size: -
CDR3: CASSPSKGTGGQNQPQHF
DNA: TGTGCCAGCAGTCCCAGCAAGGGGACAGGGGGCCAAAATCAGCCCCAGCATTTT

length: 16
D: TRBD1
J: TRBJ1-3
V: TRBV7-2
size: -
CDR3: CASSSGGRGSGNTIYF
DNA: TGTGCCAGCAGTTCAGGGGGCAGGGGCTCTGGAAACACCATATATTTT

length: 15
D: TRBD1
J: TRBJ2-3
V: TRBV6-4
size: -
CDR3: CASSDNRGGTDTQYF
DNA: TGTGCCAGCAGTGATAACAGGGGCGGCACAGATACGCAGTATTTT

length: 12
D: -
J: TRBJ2-2
V: TRBV24-1
size: once
CDR3: CATSAGTGELFF
DNA: TGTGCCACCAGTGCGGGGACCGGGGAGCTGTTTTTT

length: 15
D: TRBD1
J: TRBJ1-1
V: TRBV5-1
size: -
CDR3: CASSLNDRGPGEAFF
DNA: TGCGCCAGCAGCTTGAATGACAGGGGGCCGGGTGAAGCTTTCTTT

length: 15
D: TRBD1
J: TRBJ2-7
V: TRBV6-1
size: -
CDR3: CASSEGGQGSDEQYF
DNA: TGTGCCAGCAGTGAAGGGGGACAGGGATCGGATGAGCAGTACTTC

length: 18
D: TRBD2
J: TRBJ2-1
V: TRBV5-3
size: -
CDR3: CARSLGTSGKNSYNEQFF
DNA: TGTGCCAGAAGCTTGGGGACTAGCGGGAAAAACTCCTACAATGAGCAGTTCTTC

length: 14
D: -
J: TRBJ2-3
V: TRBV4-1
size: -
CDR3: CASSLATGTDTQYF
DNA: TGCGCCAGCAGCCTAGCGACTGGCACAGATACGCAGTATTTT

length: 13
D: TRBD1
J: TRBJ1-2
V: TRBV5-4
size: -
CDR3: CASSEGARYGYTF
DNA: TGTGCCAGCAGCGAGGGGGCTCGGTATGGCTACACCTTC

length: 17
D: TRBD2
J: TRBJ2-7
V: TRBV5-4
size: -
CDR3: CASSLADGAGGIYEQYF
DNA: TGTGCCAGCAGCTTGGCCGATGGAGCGGGAGGGATATACGAGCAGTACTTC

length: 16
D: -
J: TRBJ1-3
V: TRBV5-5
size: -
CDR3: CASSSVAGPSGNTIYF
DNA: TGTGCCAGCAGCAGTGTCGCAGGCCCCTCTGGAAACACCATATATTTT

length: 15
D: TRBD2
J: TRBJ2-5
V: TRBV5-1
size: -
CDR3: CASSTLAGGGETQYF
DNA: TGCGCCAGCAGCACATTAGCGGGAGGTGGAGAGACCCAGTACTTC

length: 15
D: TRBD1
J: TRBJ1-3
V: TRBV24-1
size: -
CDR3: CATSDPGTAGNTIYF
DNA: TGTGCCACCAGTGATCCCGGGACAGCTGGAAACACCATATATTTT

length: 16
D: TRBD2
J: TRBJ2-1
V: TRBV6-4
size: few
CDR3: CASSDTSGSSYNEQFF
DNA: TGTGCCAGCAGTGATACTAGCGGGAGCTCCTACAATGAGCAGTTCTTC

length: 18
D: TRBD1
J: TRBJ2-1
V: TRBV14
size: once
CDR3: CASSQILGGQRTYNEQFF
DNA: TGTGCCAGCAGCCAGATTTTAGGGGGACAGCGAACCTACAATGAGCAGTTCTTC

length: 14
D: TRBD2
J: TRBJ2-2
V: TRBV19
size: -
CDR3: CASSNGLAAGELFF
DNA: TGTGCCAGTAGTAACGGACTAGCGGCCGGGGAGCTGTTTTTT

length: 13
D: -
J: TRBJ1-3
V: TRBV2
size: -
CDR3: CARQSGDRNTIYF
DNA: TGTGCCAGACAAAGCGGGGATCGAAACACCATATATTTT

length: 12
D: -
J: TRBJ1-6
V: TRBV6-5
size: -
CDR3: CASSQNNSPLHF
DNA: TGTGCCAGCAGTCAGAATAATTCACCCCTCCACTTT

length: 14
D: TRBD1
J: TRBJ1-2
V: TRBV3-1/TRBV3-2
size: -
CDR3: CASSLGTGAGGYTF
DNA: TGTGCCAGCAGCCTCGGGACAGGGGCAGGTGGCTACACCTTC

length: 13
D: -
J: TRBJ2-7
V: TRBV14
size: -
CDR3: CASSQASSYEQYF
DNA: TGTGCCAGCAGCCAGGCCAGTTCGTACGAGCAGTACTTC

length: 14
D: -
J: TRBJ2-3
V: TRBV11-2
size: -
CDR3: CASSLDSSVVTQYF
DNA: TGTGCCAGCAGCTTAGATAGCAGCGTGGTTACGCAGTATTTT

length: 13
D: -
J: TRBJ2-3
V: TRBV9
size: -
CDR3: CASSGRGGHTQYF
DNA: TGTGCCAGCAGCGGGCGGGGAGGACATACGCAGTATTTT

length: 15
D: -
J: TRBJ2-6
V: TRBV7-9
size: few
CDR3: CASSLGAAGANVLTF
DNA: TGTGCCAGCAGCTTAGGGGCAGCTGGGGCCAACGTCCTGACTTTC

length: 18
D: -
J: TRBJ2-6
V: TRBV19
size: -
CDR3: CASSTLREPSSGANVLTF
DNA: TGTGCCAGTAGTACCTTAAGGGAGCCCAGCTCTGGGGCCAACGTCCTGACTTTC

length: 16
D: -
J: TRBJ1-1
V: TRBV4-1
size: -
CDR3: CASSQDFGGLNTEAFF
DNA: TGCGCCAGCAGCCAAGATTTTGGGGGGTTGAACACTGAAGCTTTCTTT

length: 15
D: TRBD1
J: TRBJ2-2
V: TRBV28
size: -
CDR3: CASSWGQVNTGELFF
DNA: TGTGCCAGCAGTTGGGGACAGGTTAACACCGGGGAGCTGTTTTTT

length: 21
D: -
J: TRBJ2-6
V: TRBV24-1
size: -
CDR3: CATSDPKVGGTGDSGANVLTF
DNA: TGTGCCACCAGTGACCCAAAGGTGGGGGGGACAGGAGACTCTGGGGCCAACGTCCTGACTTTC

length: 13
D: TRBD1
J: TRBJ2-1
V: TRBV6-5
size: -
CDR3: CASSRDREDEQFF
DNA: TGTGCCAGCAGTAGGGACAGGGAAGATGAGCAGTTCTTC

length: 15
D: -
J: TRBJ1-5
V: TRBV5-8
size: -
CDR3: CASSLVVSGDQPQHF
DNA: TGTGCCAGCAGCTTGGTGGTGTCGGGGGATCAGCCCCAGCATTTT

length: 14
D: -
J: TRBJ2-7
V: TRBV6-6
size: -
CDR3: CASSYTGSSYEQYF
DNA: TGTGCCAGCAGTTACACGGGGAGCTCCTACGAGCAGTACTTC

length: 15
D: TRBD1
J: TRBJ1-5
V: TRBV19
size: -
CDR3: CASGTAGGGNQPQHF
DNA: TGTGCCAGCGGCACGGCAGGGGGCGGCAATCAGCCCCAGCATTTT

length: 15
D: -
J: TRBJ1-5
V: TRBV27
size: -
CDR3: CASSLSGVSNQPQHF
DNA: TGTGCCAGCAGTTTATCAGGGGTGAGCAATCAGCCCCAGCATTTT

length: 14
D: -
J: TRBJ1-1
V: TRBV11-2
size: -
CDR3: CASSLEWGVAEAFF
DNA: TGTGCCAGCAGCTTAGAATGGGGAGTCGCTGAAGCTTTCTTT

length: 18
D: -
J: TRBJ2-7
V: TRBV7-9
size: few
CDR3: CASSFFSGRRDWAYEQYF
DNA: TGTGCCAGCAGCTTTTTTTCAGGGCGACGGGACTGGGCCTACGAGCAGTACTTC

length: 16
D: TRBD1
J: TRBJ2-3
V: TRBV7-8
size: -
CDR3: CASSLEGQGASDTQYF
DNA: TGTGCCAGCAGCTTAGAAGGACAGGGGGCATCAGATACGCAGTATTTT

length: 14
D: -
J: TRBJ2-1
V: TRBV5-1
size: -
CDR3: CASSLQTSYNEQFF
DNA: TGCGCCAGCAGCTTACAGACTAGCTACAATGAGCAGTTCTTC

length: 18
D: -
J: TRBJ2-6
V: TRBV5-1
size: -
CDR3: CASSREILGGAGANVLTF
DNA: TGCGCCAGCAGCCGGGAGATTCTGGGGGGTGCTGGGGCCAACGTCCTGACTTTC

length: 15
D: TRBD2
J: TRBJ2-5
V: TRBV20-1
size: -
CDR3: CSASQGTSIKETQYF
DNA: TGCAGTGCTAGTCAAGGGACTAGCATTAAAGAGACCCAGTACTTC

length: 15
D: -
J: TRBJ2-3
V: TRBV7-9
size: -
CDR3: CASSFGVAGTDTQYF
DNA: TGTGCCAGCAGCTTTGGAGTAGCAGGCACAGATACGCAGTATTTT

length: 16
D: -
J: TRBJ1-1
V: TRBV4-1
size: -
CDR3: CASSQDPPGVGTEAFF
DNA: TGCGCCAGCAGCCAAGATCCCCCGGGTGTAGGCACTGAAGCTTTCTTT

length: 12
D: -
J: TRBJ2-3
V: TRBV11-1
size: -
CDR3: CASSSYLDTQYF
DNA: TGTGCCAGCAGCTCGTACTTGGATACGCAGTATTTT

length: 13
D: -
J: TRBJ1-1
V: TRBV19
size: -
CDR3: CASSLQGNTEAFF
DNA: TGTGCCAGTAGTCTACAGGGTAACACTGAAGCTTTCTTT

length: 15
D: -
J: TRBJ1-2
V: TRBV7-2
size: once
CDR3: CASSYSRGGNYGYTF
DNA: TGTGCCAGCAGCTACTCCAGGGGTGGTAACTATGGCTACACCTTC

length: 15
D: TRBD1
J: TRBJ1-1
V: TRBV18
size: once
CDR3: CASSPQLTGPAEAFF
DNA: TGTGCCAGCTCACCGCAGTTGACAGGGCCCGCTGAAGCTTTCTTT

length: 11
D: -
J: TRBJ1-3
V: TRBV6-5
size: few
CDR3: CASSYLNTIYF
DNA: TGTGCCAGCAGTTACCTTAACACCATATATTTT

length: 14
D: TRBD2
J: TRBJ2-5
V: TRBV6-5
size: -
CDR3: CASSPSGVLETQYF
DNA: TGTGCCAGCAGTCCTAGCGGGGTCTTAGAGACCCAGTACTTC

length: 14
D: -
J: TRBJ2-1
V: TRBV5-1
size: -
CDR3: CASSLGLQYNEQFF
DNA: TGCGCCAGCAGCTTGGGACTACAGTACAATGAGCAGTTCTTC

length: 19
D: TRBD2
J: TRBJ2-7
V: TRBV7-9
size: -
CDR3: CASTTSLGLAGSKPYEQYF
DNA: TGTGCCAGCACCACGAGCCTCGGGCTAGCGGGCTCAAAGCCCTACGAGCAGTACTTC

length: 14
D: -
J: TRBJ1-5
V: TRBV19
size: -
CDR3: CASSIEATRQPQHF
DNA: TGTGCCAGTAGTATAGAGGCTACGAGGCAGCCCCAGCATTTT